The T cell receptor (beta chain) described here comes from a study of vaccination effects on CD4 cells after COVID-19. Repertoires were generated with immunoSEQ multiplex PCR, while TCRdb's copy carries only in-frame clones and drops some. Of tens of thousands of clones in the sample, 70% to 80% are singletons; the top ten hold about 3%. Using viral peptide pools, the ViraFEST assay grew out antigen-specific CD4+ T cells prior to sequencing. Once cultured for approximately ten days, the cells underwent separation to obtain CD4+ T cells. According to the study, vaccine recipients showed no prior SARS-CoV-2 infection and negative nucleocapsid antibodies. The researchers cultured 1.5 million to 2.5 million PBMC per well with roughly 9.5 IU/ml IL-2 and 8 to 10 ug/ml peptides. Turning to this clone: Antigen: not known.

CDR1 SGHAT and CDR2 FQNNGV come from the germline V gene. After removal of 5 bases from V and 2 bases from J, the junction contained 9 bases not matched to a gene. The CDR3 runs 17 residues. The chain is built from TRBV11-2 and TRBJ2-3, with 11 bases identical to TRBD2. The sample consisted of CD4+ T cells from PBMCs cultured with HCoV-NL63 spike peptides, taken before COVID-19 vaccination. This clonotype was obtained from a human donor who received a COVID-19 vaccine. For the CDR3, the DNA is TGTGCCAGCAGCCCGCTGACTAGCGGGGCCTTCACAGATACGCAGTATTTT. Translated: CASSPLTSGAFTDTQYF.